This T cell receptor (beta chain) emerged from a study of T cells in Graves' hyperthyroidism and ophthalmopathy. Whole-study findings and limits: Expanded thyroid clonotypes (above 0.001) were mostly also found in blood.

Patients aged 18 to 65 had newly diagnosed hyperthyroidism lasting under 2 months. This clonotype was recorded at least ten times. No antigen is known for it. The investigators amplified TCR beta CDR3 regions from RNA transcripts. RT-PCR in the first round (using the HTBI primer set) targeted the TCR CDR3. TCRdb fed the multiplex PCR reads into MiXCR, producing one record per CDR3 protein. The table has roughly 570,000 distinct CDR3 sequences, 15% to 18% seen once. The CDR3 contains 15 residues. Germline CDR1 and CDR2: SGHAT and FQDESV (reference sequence). The V segment lost 6 bases and the J segment 5 bases; nucleotides outside the gene matches: 7.

This TCR was sampled from a woman aged 30 to 39 with Graves' hyperthyroidism. The gene calls are TRBV11-1 and TRBJ2-2; 9 bases map to TRBD1. The sequenced sample was blood. CDR3 nucleotide sequence: TGTGCCAGCAGTTCATTACAGGGGGCTACCGGGGAGCTGTTTTTT. Protein product: CASSSLQGATGELFF.